This TCR beta chain originates from a study of blood T cells in healthy people across ages. Study results and limitations: A greater number of naive CD4+ cells and higher diversity distinguished long-lived donors from aged donors.

The germline V gene encodes CDR1 SGHAT and CDR2 FQNNGV. V lost 0 bases to trimming and J lost 1 base, with 15 bases between them. The CDR3 loop spans 18 amino acids. About this clonotype: Its antigen is unidentified.

Sample-barcoded 5' priming and a J-beta primer mix drove a second PCR of roughly 6 to 12 cycles. TCRdb fed the 5' RACE reads into MiXCR, producing one record per CDR3 protein. The table lists around 990,000 distinct CDR3 sequences, approximately 26% of them singletons. For every donor, a draw yielded approximately 9.8 milliliters of peripheral blood. Whenever a sample was processed, at least 6.5 million PBMCs were isolated. Separately, the same data were catalogued under a study of T cells of mothers and their children. That work contributes: Reads obtained per mother exceeded 10 million TCR beta CDR3 reads, with roughly 3 million obtained per child.

This TCR was sampled from a girl aged 2-15 years in good health. Sequenced input: blood. J is TRBJ1-4 and V is TRBV11-2, with TRBD1 as a possible D gene (6 bases). The CDR3, as DNA: TGTGCCAGCAGCTTAGATGGGGCAGGGGCCGGAACTAATGAAAAACTGTTTTTT. This gives the protein CASSLDGAGAGTNEKLFF.